Below, 14 T cell receptor beta chains from the same sample are listed, as sequenced in a study of post-analysis software for immune sequencing data. These receptors have no identified antigens. Prepared libraries of TCR beta cDNA carried unique molecular identifiers. MiXCR, run by TCRdb on the PCR reads, gives a single entry per CDR3 protein. In the table there are more than 350,000 distinct CDR3 sequences, roughly 40% of which are singletons. Study-wide results and limits: Comparison of patients with controls showed 4 to 6 TRBV segments more frequent in patients, TRBV5-6, TRBV5-1 and TRBV20-1 among them.

Sequenced input: blood. Receptor source: a girl aged 2 to 9 with multiple sclerosis.

This clonotype was detected a few times. This sequence joins TRBV27 and TRBJ1-1; 8 bases fit TRBD1. Trimming at V came to 2 bases and at J to 10 bases, leaving 12 bases not matched to a gene. Germline V gives CDR1 MNHEY, CDR2 SMNVEV (reference sequence). The CDR3 is 15 amino acids. As DNA, the CDR3 is TGTGCCAGCAGTTTAGGTGGGGCAGGGGGCGAACCAGCTTTCTTT. Amino acids: CASSLGGAGGEPAFF.

This clonotype is labeled medium-sized (0.01 to 0.1%). V usage is TRBV12-3 or TRBV12-4 and J usage is TRBJ2-7, with D perhaps TRBD1 or TRBD2 (5 bases each). Trimming pared 5 bases from V and 3 bases from J, leaving 14 bases between. This CDR3 comprises 14 residues. CDR3 in amino acids: CASSPGPLNYEQYF. The CDR3 DNA is TGTGCCAGCAGTCCGGGACCGTTAAACTACGAGCAGTACTTC.

The V gene is TRBV20-1, the J gene TRBJ1-4; tentatively, D is TRBD1 (5 bases). V was trimmed by 0 bases and J by 5 bases, leaving 13 bases between them. Germline CDR1 DFQATT, CDR2 SNEGSKA (reference sequence). CDR3 length: 15 residues. The CDR3 protein is CSARDDSRTNEKLFF. CDR3 nucleotide sequence: TGCAGTGCTAGAGATGATAGTCGGACAAATGAAAAACTGTTTTTT.

The rearrangement links TRBV28 to TRBJ1-5; 7 nucleotides match TRBD1. Unmatched junction bases numbered 10, after V lost 6 bases and J lost 11 bases. Looked up from germline, CDR1 is MDHEN and CDR2 is SYDVKM. The CDR3 spans 13 residues. CDR3 residues: CASRSTGPLTQHF. The CDR3 region has the DNA TGTGCCAGCAGGTCGACAGGGCCTCTGACCCAGCATTTT.

The gene calls are TRBV5-1 and TRBJ1-6, with a weak D call TRBD1 (6 bases). The CDR3 sequence is 15 residues long. Trimming pared 3 bases from V and 5 bases from J, leaving 12 bases between. Germline-derived CDR1 and CDR2 are SGHRS and YFSETQ. For the CDR3, the DNA is TGCGCCAGCAGCTCCGATGGACAGAATAATTCACCCCTCCACTTT. Translating it yields CASSSDGQNNSPLHF.

J is TRBJ2-7 and V is TRBV20-1; D possibly uses TRBD1 or TRBD2 (6 bases each). This CDR3 region has 13 residues. Germline V gene sequence: CDR1 DFQATT, CDR2 SNEGSKA (reference sequence). Trimming took 2 bases from V and 3 from J, leaving 11 bases between them. CDR3 sequence (DNA): TGCAGTGCTAGATCGGGGGCCCTCTACGAGCAGTACTTC. Its translation: CSARSGALYEQYF.

The table lists this clonotype with a few counts. The chain carries TRBV10-3 and TRBJ1-6, with a weak D call TRBD1 (5 bases). CDR1 is ENHRY, CDR2 SYGVKD, per germline. V lost 4 bases to trimming and J lost 2 bases, with 21 bases between them. The CDR3 covers 19 residues. Written as DNA, the CDR3 is TGTGCCATCAGTGTGCTGGAGCCAGGGAGGGGCCCCTATAATTCACCCCTCCACTTT. This encodes CAISVLEPGRGPYNSPLHF.

The chain uses TRBV29-1 and TRBJ2-3; 8 nucleotides agree with TRBD2. Germline values: CDR1 SQVTM, CDR2 ANQGSEA. V gave up 6 bases and J gave up 0 bases; unmatched junction bases: 2. This CDR3 is 13 amino acids long. In DNA, the CDR3 is TGCAGCGTGAGCGGGGGTAGCACAGATACGCAGTATTTT. Encoded protein: CSVSGGSTDTQYF.

J is TRBJ2-1 and V is TRBV9; a weak D match, TRBD2 (6 bases). This CDR3 comprises 14 residues. The V gene's germline CDR1 is SGDLS and CDR2 YYNGEE. V was pared by 2 bases and J by 9 bases, with 15 bases between. The CDR3 loop reads CASSVPDYPTEQFF. CDR3 coding DNA: TGTGCCAGCAGCGTCCCGGACTATCCGACTGAGCAGTTCTTC. Based on the CDR3 plus reference TRBV9 and TRBJ2-1, the full variable domain is DSGVTQTPKHLITATGQRVTLRCSPRSGDLSVYWYQQSLDQGLQFLIQYYNGEERAKGNILERFSAQQFPDLHSELNLSSLELGDSALYFCASSVPDYPTEQFFGPGTRLTVL.

The rearrangement links TRBV27 to TRBJ2-1; D is perhaps TRBD2 (6 bases). Per germline, CDR1 MNHEY and CDR2 SMNVEV (reference sequence). CDR3 length equals 18 residues. Trimming cost V 5 bases and J 0 bases, with 20 bases left between them. The CDR3 sequence is CASSPHQIAVGSYNEQFF. For the CDR3, the DNA is TGTGCCAGCAGTCCGCACCAAATAGCGGTCGGCTCCTACAATGAGCAGTTCTTC.

CDR3 coding DNA: TGTGCCACCAGCAGAGTGGGACTGTCGAACACCGGGGAGCTGTTTTTT. Protein: CATSRVGLSNTGELFF. The rearrangement joins TRBV15 to TRBJ2-2; a weak D match, TRBD2 (6 bases). The CDR3 contains 16 residues. Germline V gene lookup returns CDR1 LNHNV and CDR2 YYDKDF (reference sequence). Trimming stripped 1 base from V and 0 bases from J, with 9 bases between.

This clonotype showed up just a few times. The V and J genes are TRBV7-9 and TRBJ2-7; no firm D call. CDR1 SEHNR and CDR2 FQNEAQ come from the germline V gene (reference sequence). Trimming removed 5 bases from V and 2 bases from J, with 10 bases in between. The CDR3 runs 13 residues. CDR3: CASSRDTTYEQYF. CDR3 nucleotides: TGTGCCAGCAGCCGTGACACCACCTACGAGCAGTACTTC.

This clonotype was seen only a few times. The chain links TRBV5-1 to TRBJ2-4; 7 nucleotides agree with TRBD1. TRBJ2-7 matches the DNA end more closely, so the J call is doubtful. CDR1 SGHRS and CDR2 YFSETQ come from the germline V gene. The CDR3 has 15 residues. The CDR3 DNA sequence: TGCGCCAGCAGCTTAAGGACGGGACAGCTCTACGAGCAGTACTTC. This sequence encodes CASSLRTGQLYEQYF.

This clonotype showed up just a few times. The CDR3 protein is CASVPTSGINEQFF. For the CDR3, the DNA is TGCGCCAGCGTCCCAACTAGCGGGATCAATGAGCAGTTCTTC. The chain combines TRBV5-1 with TRBJ2-1; TRBD2 agrees at 10 bases. Trimming removed 7 bases from V and 6 bases from J; junction bases left unmatched: 7. Germline V gene data show CDR1 as SGHRS and CDR2 as YFSETQ. This CDR3 region has 14 residues. Variable domain in full (rest from reference TRBV5-1 and TRBJ2-1): KAGVTQTPRYLIKTRGQQVTLSCSPISGHRSVSWYQQTPGQGLQFLFEYFSETQRNKGNFPGRFSGRQFSNSRSEMNVSTLELGDSALYLCASVPTSGINEQFFGPGTRLTVL.